The 21 T cell receptor beta chains below were found in one sample sequenced in a study of T cell responses to AZD1222 COVID-19 vaccine. Sequencing was performed with immunoSEQ multiplex PCR; in TCRdb, only in-frame clones are kept and a portion is missing. The table lists tens of thousands of clones, around nine tenths of them singletons. Material: peripheral blood, obtained on day 0 of MenACWY control vaccination. Receptors were obtained from an adult in good health.

The chain's CDR3 is CATSDPGGEAFF. DNA of the CDR3: TGTGCCACCAGTGACCCAGGGGGCGAAGCTTTCTTT. The gene calls are TRBV24-1 and TRBJ1-1, with TRBD1 matching 8 bases. J gave up 8 bases and V 4 bases, and 2 bases lay outside the gene matches. This CDR3 spans 12 amino acids. Germline CDR1 reads KGHDR; CDR2 reads SFDVKD.

This clone was seen a single time. The V gene is TRBV19, the J gene TRBJ1-1; unclear D gene. In germline, CDR1 is LNHDA, CDR2 SQIVND (reference sequence). V was clipped by 1 base and J by 0 bases, with 0 bases between them. The CDR3 sequence is 12 residues long. CDR3 DNA sequence: TGTGCCAGTAGTATAGTGAACACTGAAGCTTTCTTT. Its translation: CASSIVNTEAFF.

Only a few counts were recorded for this clone. The chain joins TRBV10-3 to TRBJ2-5; possible D gene TRBD2, 6 bases. The CDR3 consists of 14 residues. Trimming removed 3 bases at V and 0 bases at J, with 8 bases between. Germline lookup yields CDR1 ENHRY and CDR2 SYGVKD. In nucleotides, the CDR3 is TGTGCCATCAGTGAAAGCGGGTACCAAGAGACCCAGTACTTC. Translated: CAISESGYQETQYF.

V is TRBV27 and J is TRBJ1-2; D possibly corresponds to TRBD1 (5 bases). The V end lost 0 bases, the J end lost 3 bases, and 17 bases lay between the germline ends. This CDR3 spans 17 amino acids. Germline values: CDR1 MNHEY, CDR2 SMNVEV (reference sequence). CDR3 sequence (DNA): TGTGCCAGCAGTTTATCGATGGGGACCCCCTCTCACTATGGCTACACCTTC. As protein: CASSLSMGTPSHYGYTF.

The CDR3: CASSQDPTGGGETSTDTQYF. In nucleotides, the CDR3 is TGCGCCAGCAGCCAAGATCCTACAGGGGGAGGAGAGACTAGCACAGATACGCAGTATTTT. The V call is TRBV4-3, the J call TRBJ2-3, with 8 bases aligning to TRBD1. The V segment lost 0 bases and the J segment 0 bases; nucleotides outside the gene matches: 14. The germline gives CDR1 LGHNA, CDR2 YSLEER. The CDR3 totals 20 residues.

The chain couples TRBV28 to TRBJ1-2, with D perhaps TRBD1 (5 bases). This CDR3 is 12 amino acids long. V was pared by 11 bases and J by 2 bases, with 12 bases between. Germline CDR1 reads MDHEN; CDR2 reads SYDVKM. CDR3 DNA sequence: TGTGCCGGGAAGGACAAAAACTATGGCTACACCTTC. It specifies CAGKDKNYGYTF.

This clone occurred a few times. The V and J genes are TRBV5-1 and TRBJ2-7; D remains ambiguous. Germline lookup yields CDR1 SGHRS and CDR2 YFSETQ. This CDR3 comprises 12 residues. The V and J ends lost 5 bases and 7 bases respectively, with 13 bases between them. The CDR3 sequence is CASSSTSYEQYF. Written as DNA, the CDR3 is TGCGCCAGCAGTTCCACGAGCTATGAGCAGTACTTC.

The chain joins TRBV6-1 to TRBJ1-2, with 7 bases matching TRBD1. The CDR3 extends over 13 amino acids. The junction had 4 bases not matched to a gene; V was cut back by 1 base and J by 8 bases. The germline V gene encodes CDR1 MNHNS and CDR2 SASEGT. The CDR3 DNA follows: TGTGCCAGCAGTGAAGAAACAGGGGAAGGCTACACCTTC. Translating gives CASSEETGEGYTF.

This sequence joins TRBV6-1 and TRBJ1-2; possible D gene TRBD1, 5 bases. Germline lookup yields CDR1 MNHNS and CDR2 SASEGT. This CDR3 is 14 amino acids long. V shed 1 base and J shed 7 bases, with 13 bases lying between them. The CDR3 loop is CASSEGWGEGGYTF. The CDR3 DNA follows: TGTGCCAGCAGTGAAGGCTGGGGGGAGGGTGGCTACACCTTC.

This sequence joins TRBV5-1 and TRBJ2-5; the match to TRBD1 covers 9 bases. CDR1 and CDR2 (germline): SGHRS, YFSETQ. V lost 4 bases to trimming and J lost 2 bases; unmatched junction nucleotides: 6. The CDR3 covers 15 residues. The CDR3 protein is CASSPLGTGQETQYF. The CDR3 coding sequence is TGCGCCAGCAGCCCCCTAGGGACAGGGCAAGAGACCCAGTACTTC.

The rearrangement links TRBV29-1 to TRBJ1-2; 9 positions agree with TRBD1. The V gene's germline CDR1 is SQVTM and CDR2 ANQGSEA. The CDR3 covers 12 residues. The junction had 1 base not matched to a gene; V was cut back by 4 bases and J by 4 bases. Here the CDR3 DNA reads TGCAGCGTTGGGGGACAGGGCTATGGCTACACCTTC. As protein: CSVGGQGYGYTF.

The chain combines TRBV6-5 with TRBJ2-1; TRBD2 is a possible D gene (6 bases). This CDR3 spans 11 amino acids. Germline values: CDR1 MNHEY, CDR2 SVGAGI. V shed 8 bases and J shed 9 bases, with 11 bases lying between them. The DNA for the CDR3 is TGTGCCAGCGCGGGAAGGATTGAGCAGTTCTTC. This encodes CASAGRIEQFF.

The chain combines TRBV13 with TRBJ2-7; 7 bases are shared with TRBD2. This CDR3 comprises 17 residues. V shed 5 bases and J 6 bases; nucleotides not matched to a gene: 19. Per the germline V gene, CDR1 is PRHDT and CDR2 is FYEKMQ (reference sequence). CDR3 region: CASSRRKEAGPSGEQYF. The CDR3 coding sequence is TGTGCCAGCAGCAGACGGAAGGAAGCGGGACCCTCCGGCGAGCAGTACTTC.

The gene calls are TRBV5-1 and TRBJ2-1, with TRBD1 matching 11 bases. The CDR3 loop spans 16 amino acids. After removal of 4 bases from V and 3 bases from J, the junction contained 6 bases not matched to a gene. Germline lookup yields CDR1 SGHRS and CDR2 YFSETQ. CDR3 DNA: TGCGCCAGCAGCCCCCGGACAGGGGGCGGCTACAATGAGCAGTTCTTC. Protein product: CASSPRTGGGYNEQFF.

The V call is TRBV6-5, the J call TRBJ2-7; the D gene is possibly TRBD1 (5 bases). Between the trimmed V and J ends, which lost 5 bases and 6 bases, there was a span of 11 bases. CDR3 length: 12 amino acids. The germline gives CDR1 MNHEY, CDR2 SVGAGI. This chain's CDR3 is CASSQSRVEQYF. The CDR3 region has the DNA TGTGCCAGCAGTCAAAGCAGGGTCGAGCAGTACTTC.

The CDR3 nucleotides read TGTGCCAGCAATCAAAGTGTGAATGAAAAACTGTTTTTT. Its translation is CASNQSVNEKLFF. The chain is built from TRBV6-5 and TRBJ1-4, with D unclear. Trimming left V 7 bases short and J 5 bases short, with 11 bases between. The V gene's germline CDR1 is MNHEY and CDR2 SVGAGI. CDR3 size: 13 residues.

V gene TRBV2 combines with J gene TRBJ1-3; tentatively, D is TRBD1 (6 bases). This CDR3 comprises 13 residues. CDR1 is SNHLY and CDR2 is FYNNEI in the germline V gene. V was cut by 8 bases and J by 2 bases, with 10 bases left in between. The CDR3 region is CASLRDTGNTIYF. CDR3 nucleotide sequence: TGTGCCAGCCTCCGGGACACTGGAAACACCATATATTTT. Using reference TRBV2 and TRBJ1-3 for the parts outside the CDR3, the full variable domain is EPEVTQTPSHQVTQMGQEVILRCVPISNHLYFYWYRQILGQKVEFLVSFYNNEISEKSEIFDDQFSVERPDGSNFTLKIRSTKLEDSAMYFCASLRDTGNTIYFGEGSWLTVV.

The chain has TRBV5-5 and TRBJ2-7, with 11 bases matching TRBD2. Trimming took 3 bases from V and 4 from J; bases not matched to a gene: 3. The length of the CDR3 is 14 residues. Germline lookup yields CDR1 SGHKS and CDR2 YYEKEE (reference sequence). The CDR3 spells CASSWTSGLYEQYF. The CDR3 DNA sequence: TGTGCCAGCAGCTGGACTAGCGGGCTGTACGAGCAGTACTTC.

This sequence joins TRBV28 and TRBJ2-7; D remains ambiguous. The CDR3 sequence is 11 residues long. Germline-derived CDR1 and CDR2 are MDHEN and SYDVKM. Trimming stripped 4 bases from V and 3 bases from J, with 4 bases between. The chain's CDR3 is CASSSYYEQYF. In DNA form, the CDR3 reads TGTGCCAGCAGTTCTTACTACGAGCAGTACTTC.

The rearrangement uses TRBV13 and TRBJ2-7; 7 bases line up with TRBD1. The CDR3 is 16 residues long. Germline values: CDR1 PRHDT, CDR2 FYEKMQ (reference sequence). V lost 4 bases, J lost 4 bases, and 13 bases stayed unmatched. The CDR3: CASSSPGQTSSYEQYF. The CDR3 DNA reads as TGTGCCAGCAGCTCCCCGGGACAGACATCTTCTTACGAGCAGTACTTC.

The chain carries TRBV28 and TRBJ1-5; D might be TRBD1 (6 bases). The V end was cut by 6 bases, the J end by 7 bases, with 19 bases between. The CDR3 loop spans 15 amino acids. Germline CDR1 MDHEN, CDR2 SYDVKM. CDR3 DNA sequence: TGTGCCAGCAGCCCCACCCGGGGGCTGGGACAGCCCCAGCATTTT. It is translated as CASSPTRGLGQPQHF. Complete variable domain (other parts from reference TRBV28 and TRBJ1-5): DVKVTQSSRYLVKRTGEKVFLECVQDMDHENMFWYRQDPGLGLRLIYFSYDVKMKEKGDIPEGYSVSREKKERFSLILESASTNQTSMYLCASSPTRGLGQPQHFGDGTRLSIL.